The rows below give T cell receptor beta chains drawn from one sample of a study of blood T cell repertoires in COVID-19. Data came from immunoSEQ multiplex PCR; TCRdb stores just in-frame clones and leaves some out. The sample has some 57,000 clones; about 91% are singletons. The specimen was peripheral blood. The receptors here all came from a man aged 50 to 60 with active COVID-19. Each CDR3 is given with its conserved first and last residue. D genes are given only for firm matches. Rows give clone size only sometimes, using once, few, many, or a class for an expanded clone.

j_gene,v_gene,d_gene,abundance,CDR3aa,CDR3nt
TRBJ1-3,TRBV3-1/TRBV3-2,NA,NA,CASSQGLSGNTIYF,TGTGCCAGCAGCCAGGGCCTCTCTGGAAACACCATATATTTT
TRBJ2-1,TRBV19,NA,NA,CASSPDSYNEQFF,TGTGCCAGTAGTCCCGACAGTTACAATGAGCAGTTCTTC
TRBJ1-2,TRBV27,NA,many,CASRKNAGVDYGYTF,TGTGCCAGCCGAAAGAATGCAGGGGTTGACTATGGCTACACCTTC
TRBJ2-5,TRBV30,TRBD1,NA,CAGNGQAQETQYF,TGTGCCGGGAACGGACAGGCCCAAGAGACCCAGTACTTC
TRBJ2-7,TRBV7-6,NA,NA,CASSLGQLGSLYEQYF,TGTGCCAGCAGCTTAGGACAACTAGGTTCCCTCTACGAGCAGTACTTC
TRBJ1-6,TRBV7-2,NA,once,CASSLRQGLSSYNSPLHF,TGTGCCAGCAGCTTACGTCAGGGATTAAGCTCCTATAATTCACCCCTCCACTTT
TRBJ1-1,TRBV10-2,TRBD1,NA,CASNGGGWTEAFF,TGCGCCAGCAATGGAGGGGGCTGGACTGAAGCTTTCTTT
TRBJ1-5,TRBV30,TRBD1,NA,CASQGAINQPQHF,TGTGCCTCACAGGGGGCAATAAATCAGCCCCAGCATTTT
TRBJ1-4,TRBV18,TRBD1,NA,CASSTGGSEKLFF,TGTGCCAGCTCAACAGGGGGAAGTGAAAAACTGTTTTTT
TRBJ1-1,TRBV18,NA,NA,CASSPSMNTEAFF,TGTGCCAGCTCACCCTCTATGAACACTGAAGCTTTCTTT
TRBJ2-6,TRBV5-6,TRBD1,NA,CASSLAMGQGRANVLTF,TGTGCCAGCAGCTTGGCCATGGGACAGGGTAGGGCCAACGTCCTGACTTTC
TRBJ2-5,TRBV7-9,NA,NA,CASSRNGLGGQYF,TGTGCCAGCAGCCGTAACGGACTAGGGGGCCAGTACTTC
TRBJ2-1,TRBV9,TRBD2,once,CASSGGTSYNEQFF,TGTGCCAGCAGCGGAGGGACTAGTTACAATGAGCAGTTCTTC
TRBJ2-1,TRBV21-1,NA,NA,CASSKEFPYRPSYNEQFF,TGTGCCAGCAGCAAGGAGTTTCCATACAGGCCGTCCTACAATGAGCAGTTCTTC
TRBJ2-5,TRBV18,TRBD2,NA,CASEAGGTETQYF,TGTGCCAGCGAAGCGGGAGGGACAGAGACCCAGTACTTC
TRBJ2-1,TRBV19,TRBD2,NA,CASSNTGLAGNEQFF,TGTGCCAGTAGCAATACAGGACTAGCGGGGAATGAGCAGTTCTTC
TRBJ1-2,TRBV4-3,NA,NA,CASSQDLVEGGGYTF,TGCGCCAGCAGCCAAGATTTGGTAGAGGGTGGTGGCTACACCTTC
TRBJ2-5,TRBV6-6,NA,NA,CASSYGRLGAQYF,TGTGCCAGCAGTTACGGAAGACTAGGGGCCCAGTACTTC
TRBJ1-5,TRBV19,NA,NA,CASSIRGGAQQPQHF,TGTGCCAGTAGTATTCGGGGGGGCGCGCAACAGCCCCAGCATTTT
TRBJ2-1,TRBV11-2,TRBD2,NA,CASSFSEGLAYNEQFF,TGTGCCAGCAGCTTCTCCGAAGGACTAGCCTACAATGAGCAGTTCTTC
TRBJ1-6,TRBV12-3/TRBV12-4,TRBD1,NA,CASSGTGFTPLHF,TGTGCCAGCAGTGGGACAGGGTTTACTCCCCTCCACTTT
TRBJ1-4,TRBV6-2/TRBV6-3,TRBD1,NA,CASSYGTGESTNEKLFF,TGTGCCAGCAGTTACGGGACAGGGGAGTCAACTAATGAAAAACTGTTTTTT
TRBJ2-7,TRBV11-2,NA,NA,CASSFYQGPYEQYF,TGTGCCAGCAGCTTTTATCAGGGGCCCTACGAGCAGTACTTC
TRBJ2-5,TRBV27,TRBD2,NA,CATRTGGETQYF,TGTGCCACCAGGACGGGGGGAGAGACCCAGTACTTC
TRBJ2-6,TRBV6-2/TRBV6-3,NA,NA,CASSQYSGANVLTF,TGTGCCAGCAGTCAGTACTCTGGGGCCAACGTCCTGACTTTC
TRBJ2-7,TRBV4-3,NA,NA,CASSQEWGGREQYF,TGCGCCAGCAGCCAAGAGTGGGGGGGGCGTGAGCAGTACTTC
TRBJ2-7,TRBV2,TRBD1,NA,CASSTDRVGEQYF,TGTGCCAGCAGTACGGACAGGGTCGGGGAGCAGTACTTC
TRBJ1-2,TRBV30,NA,NA,CAWSGRAGGYGYTF,TGTGCCTGGAGTGGACGGGCGGGTGGGTATGGCTACACCTTC
TRBJ2-7,TRBV30,NA,NA,CAWSVAGGKYF,TGTGCCTGGAGTGTAGCGGGCGGGAAGTACTTC
TRBJ1-4,TRBV2,TRBD1,NA,CASRDRGQINEKLFF,TGTGCCAGCAGGGACAGGGGGCAAATTAATGAAAAACTGTTTTTT
TRBJ2-7,TRBV7-9,NA,NA,CASSLAGGYEQYF,TGTGCCAGCAGCTTAGCCGGGGGTTACGAGCAGTACTTC
TRBJ2-7,TRBV7-8,NA,NA,CASSLGSRRSEQYF,TGTGCCAGCAGCCTCGGGTCCCGGAGGAGCGAGCAGTACTTC
TRBJ1-4,TRBV21-1,NA,once,CASSKGQGLDNEKLFF,TGTGCCAGCAGCAAAGGACAGGGGCTTGATAATGAAAAACTGTTTTTT
TRBJ1-2,TRBV2,NA,NA,CATTGQANYGYTF,TGTGCCACTACAGGGCAGGCGAACTATGGCTACACCTTC
TRBJ2-7,TRBV12-3/TRBV12-4,NA,NA,CASSLIPAGEQYF,TGTGCCAGCAGTCTAATACCAGCCGGGGAGCAGTACTTC
TRBJ1-1,TRBV18,NA,once,CASSLSAGAYMNTEAFF,TGTGCCAGCTCACTCAGCGCGGGCGCTTACATGAACACTGAAGCTTTCTTT
TRBJ2-2,TRBV28,NA,NA,CASQGSPNTGELFF,TGTGCCAGCCAGGGTTCCCCGAACACCGGGGAGCTGTTTTTT
TRBJ1-5,TRBV6-5,NA,medium-sized,CASTPTFEANQPQHF,TGTGCCAGCACCCCGACCTTCGAGGCCAATCAGCCCCAGCATTTT
TRBJ2-3,TRBV4-1,NA,NA,CASSQDRLSVQYF,TGCGCCAGCAGCCAAGATCGACTATCTGTTCAGTATTTT
TRBJ1-5,TRBV5-6,NA,NA,CASSLWQYGPQHF,TGTGCCAGCAGCTTGTGGCAGTATGGGCCCCAGCATTTT
TRBJ1-1,TRBV10-3,NA,NA,CAISERGADTEAFF,TGTGCCATCAGTGAGCGGGGGGCGGACACTGAAGCTTTCTTT
TRBJ2-1,TRBV10-3,NA,NA,CAISGVYNEQFF,TGTGCCATCAGTGGAGTTTACAATGAGCAGTTCTTC
TRBJ2-6,TRBV19,NA,NA,CASSPGAGANVLTF,TGTGCCAGTAGCCCAGGGGCAGGGGCCAACGTCCTGACTTTC
TRBJ1-5,TRBV6-6,NA,NA,CASSQGLGNQPQHF,TGTGCCAGCAGTCAGGGACTCGGCAATCAGCCCCAGCATTTT